The entry below gives a single TCR beta chain sequence along with its context. Its target is not known. This sample stems from a study of cytomegalovirus exposure and HLA in healthy donors. Study-wide points: The study carried out a later analysis of TCR beta sequences. It associated 15,000 to 20,000 of them with specific HLA alleles at a false discovery rate of 0.05. For most TCR beta V segments, an earlier analysis put the productive rate at about 90% or about 30% of the time.

The CDR3 is made up of 12 amino acids. The V and J ends lost 5 bases and 8 bases, in that order; junction bases with no gene match: 4. Germline V lookup: CDR1 SGHVS, CDR2 FQNEAQ. PCR was performed using 60 Vbeta and 13 Jbeta primers. Libraries were prepared by immunoSEQ multiplex PCR; TCRdb keeps only in-frame clonotypes and omits some of them. The sample shows about 130,000 clones, roughly 70% of them seen only once. The chain links TRBV7-8 to TRBJ1-1, with 8 positions matching TRBD1. Sequencing was carried out using PBMCs. The source is a man aged 35 to 55 in good health and CMV-seropositive. Here the CDR3 reads CASSPRTGEAFF. CDR3 nucleotides: TGTGCCAGCAGCCCACGGACAGGGGAAGCTTTCTTT.